The clone carrying this TCR beta chain was detected only once. Its antigen is as yet unknown. In the PCR, 60 Vbeta and 13 Jbeta primers were used. The data were produced by immunoSEQ multiplex PCR, yet TCRdb's version contains in-frame clones alone and is incomplete. Among approximately 170,000 clones listed, roughly 77% were seen once. Healthy people donating bone marrow made up the donors. The V and J ends lost 3 bases and 1 base respectively, with 18 bases between them. The CDR3 has 17 amino acids. Per germline, CDR1 MGHDK and CDR2 SYGVNS. The source of the sample is a study of cytomegalovirus exposure and HLA in healthy donors. Study overall: Falling in the Caucasian-associated ancestry cluster were 81% of under 450 genotyped donors. Study results and limitations: The study carried out a later analysis of TCR beta sequences. It associated about 15,000 of them with specific HLA alleles at a false discovery rate of 0.05.

This clonotype was sampled from a man in his late teens or twenties in good health and CMV-seropositive. Specimen: PBMCs. The chain recombines TRBV25-1 with TRBJ2-5, with TRBD2 as a possible D gene (7 bases). CDR3 sequence reads: CASSDPGGGGRQETQYF. CDR3 nucleotide sequence: TGTGCCAGCAGTGACCCAGGTGGGGGGGGGCGCCAAGAGACCCAGTACTTC.